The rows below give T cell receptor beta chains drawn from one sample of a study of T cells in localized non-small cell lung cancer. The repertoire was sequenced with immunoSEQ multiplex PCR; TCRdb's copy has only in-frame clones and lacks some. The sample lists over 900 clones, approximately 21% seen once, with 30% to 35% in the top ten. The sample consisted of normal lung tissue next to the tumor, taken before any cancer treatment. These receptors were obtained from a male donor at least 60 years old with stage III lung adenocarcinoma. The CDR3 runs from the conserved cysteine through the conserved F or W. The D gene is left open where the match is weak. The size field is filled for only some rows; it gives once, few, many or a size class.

TGTGCCAGCAGCTTCCGGGGGAGGACAGATACGCAGTATTTT	CASSFRGRTDTQYF	TRBJ2-3	TRBV11-3	few	NA
TGTGCCAGCAGTGCCGGCCCCTATAATTCACCCCTCCACTTT	CASSAGPYNSPLHF	TRBJ1-6	TRBV6-8	NA	NA
TGTGCCAGTAGTGCTAGGGGGCTAGCGGGACGCTCTGGGGCCAACGTCCTGACTTTC	CASSARGLAGRSGANVLTF	TRBJ2-6	TRBV19	NA	TRBD2
TGTGCCAGCAGCAGGGACGTCCAAGAGACCCAGTACTTC	CASSRDVQETQYF	TRBJ2-5	TRBV7-1	medium-sized	NA
TGTGCCAGCTCACCGGGACAGGGAACGGGCTACACCTTC	CASSPGQGTGYTF	TRBJ1-2	TRBV18	hyperexpanded	TRBD1
TGTGCCAGCAGCTTGGGAGACAGGGCCTACGAGCAGTACTTC	CASSLGDRAYEQYF	TRBJ2-7	TRBV11-3	NA	TRBD1